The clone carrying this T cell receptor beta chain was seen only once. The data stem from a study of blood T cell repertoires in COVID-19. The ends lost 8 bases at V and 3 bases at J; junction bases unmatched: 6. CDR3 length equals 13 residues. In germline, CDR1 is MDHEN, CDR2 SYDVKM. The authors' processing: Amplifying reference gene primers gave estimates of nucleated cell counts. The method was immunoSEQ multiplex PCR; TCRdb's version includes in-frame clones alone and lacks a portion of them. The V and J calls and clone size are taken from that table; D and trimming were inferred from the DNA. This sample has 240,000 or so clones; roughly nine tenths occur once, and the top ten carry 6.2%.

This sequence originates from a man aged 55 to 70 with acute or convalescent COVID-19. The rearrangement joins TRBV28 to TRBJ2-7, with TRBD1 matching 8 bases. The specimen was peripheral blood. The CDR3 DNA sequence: TGTGCCAGCCAGGGACAGGCGATCTACGAGCAGTACTTC. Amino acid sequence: CASQGQAIYEQYF.